Each of the 5 T cell receptor beta chains below was sequenced from the same sample in a study of blood T cells in healthy people across ages. Then a second PCR, running roughly 6 to 11 cycles, was carried out with a sample-barcoded 5' primer and a J-beta primer mix. Using its own MiXCR run on the 5' RACE reads, TCRdb lists one record per CDR3 protein. The data contain about 2 million distinct CDR3 sequences, 49% of them singletons. Specimen: blood. The origin of the receptors is a woman in her thirties or forties in good health.

This clonotype was seen once. This chain links TRBV20-1 with TRBJ2-3; D gene unclear. The CDR3 sequence is 14 residues long. The V gene's germline CDR1 is DFQATT and CDR2 SNEGSKA (reference sequence). Trimming left V 3 bases short and J 6 bases short, with 16 bases between. The CDR3 region is CSASLLRQEDTQYF. CDR3 DNA: TGCAGTGCTAGCCTCCTACGGCAGGAGGATACGCAGTATTTT.

This clonotype showed up just a few times. Written as DNA, the CDR3 is TGCGCCAGCAGCCAAGTAGATGGTGGGCACGCTTTCTTT. This translates into CASSQVDGGHAFF. The V call is TRBV4-3, the J call TRBJ1-1, with D uncertain. V was shortened by 1 base and J by 11 bases, with 14 bases between the two germline ends. CDR1 LGHNA and CDR2 YSLEER come from the germline V gene. The CDR3 loop spans 13 amino acids.

Concerning this clonotype: The junction differs from germline at one of its ends, possibly a read error. The genes are TRBV5-1 and TRBJ2-7; maybe TRBD2 (6 bases). This CDR3 comprises 17 residues. The germline gives CDR1 SGHRS, CDR2 YFSETQ. The CDR3 DNA reads TGCGCCAGCAGCTCGGCGGAGGGCAGGCTCCTATCCTACGAGCAGTACTTT. Its translation is CASSSAEGRLLSYEQYF.

This chain links TRBV11-2 with TRBJ1-5, with D unresolved. The germline CDR1 and CDR2 sequences are SGHAT and FQNNGV. This CDR3 is built from 13 residues. Trimming left V 6 bases short and J 4 bases short, with 10 bases between. The CDR3 coding sequence is TGTGCCAGCAGAGGTTTGGAGAATCAGCCCCAGCATTTT. The encoded protein is CASRGLENQPQHF.

The gene calls are TRBV7-6 and TRBJ2-1; D perhaps matches TRBD2 (6 bases). Matching the DNA end better, TRBJ2-7 makes the J call doubtful. CDR1 and CDR2 (germline): SGHVS, FNYEAQ. The CDR3 extends over 16 amino acids. The CDR3 here is CASSLAQGGSYNEQYF. In DNA form, the CDR3 reads TGTGCCAGCAGCTTAGCGCAGGGAGGCTCCTACAATGAGCAGTACTTC.